This entry lists 15 T cell receptor beta chains sequenced from one sample in a study of T cell responses to AZD1222 COVID-19 vaccine. TCRdb keeps only in-frame clones here, not all; method: immunoSEQ multiplex PCR. The table shows over 100,000 clones, with 80% to 90% occurring only once. The sample was peripheral blood, taken on day 0 of AZD1222 vaccination. The receptors were gathered from an adult in good health.

The rearrangement links TRBV25-1 to TRBJ2-5; 8 nucleotides agree with TRBD1. J was trimmed by 4 bases and V by 7 bases; bases with no gene match: 8. The CDR3 contains 14 residues. Looked up from germline, CDR1 is MGHDK and CDR2 is SYGVNS. The CDR3 nucleotides are TGTGCCAGCAAAGAACGGACAGGGAGAGAGACCCAGTACTTC. Translating it yields CASKERTGRETQYF.

The CDR3 loop is CASSGWSRLSSYGYTF. The CDR3 nucleotides read TGTGCCAGCAGCGGTTGGAGTCGCCTCTCTAGCTATGGCTACACCTTC. The chain employs TRBV5-6 and TRBJ1-2; D not resolved. The CDR3 runs to 16 residues. The V end lost 4 bases, the J end lost 4 bases, and 20 bases lay between the germline ends. In germline, CDR1 is SGHDT, CDR2 YYEEEE.

A single count supports this clone. The rearrangement links TRBV11-2 to TRBJ1-1; possible D gene TRBD1, 6 bases. V was clipped by 4 bases and J by 5 bases, with 20 bases between them. Germline CDR1 and CDR2: SGHAT and FQNNGV. The CDR3 is 16 amino acids. This CDR3 is CASSSPLDSRVTEAFF. The CDR3 DNA sequence: TGTGCCAGCAGCTCCCCCCTGGACAGTAGGGTTACTGAAGCTTTCTTT.

V and J are TRBV28 and TRBJ1-2; possibly TRBD1 for D (5 bases). Between the trimmed V and J ends, which lost 2 bases and 8 bases, there was a span of 9 bases. The germline CDR1 and CDR2 sequences are MDHEN and SYDVKM. The CDR3 length is 12 residues. CDR3 nucleotides: TGTGCCAGCAGTTTACGGGGGTTCGGCTACACCTTC. This sequence encodes CASSLRGFGYTF.

This clone was seen only a few times. The chain recombines TRBV28 with TRBJ1-2; D gene ambiguous. V shed 5 bases and J shed 14 bases, with 15 bases lying between them. The CDR3 runs to 11 residues. In germline, CDR1 is MDHEN, CDR2 SYDVKM. The CDR3 DNA reads TGTGCCAGCAGTCGCCCCGGGGTTAGGACCTTC. Amino acids: CASSRPGVRTF.

The gene calls are TRBV7-6 and TRBJ2-2; D gene ambiguous. This CDR3 region has 14 residues. Germline V gene data show CDR1 as SGHVS and CDR2 as FNYEAQ. V lost 5 bases to trimming and J lost 4 bases, with 11 bases between them. In DNA, the CDR3 is TGTGCCAGCAGCCCTCTTATATCCACCGGGGAGCTGTTTTTT. Its protein is CASSPLISTGELFF.

The chain carries TRBV19 and TRBJ1-1; the D is unclear. V shed 3 bases and J shed 2 bases, with 16 bases lying between them. The germline gives CDR1 LNHDA, CDR2 SQIVND (reference sequence). CDR3 size: 16 residues. The CDR3 DNA is TGTGCCAGTAGTATGCTGAGGGCAGCTCGTAACACTGAAGCTTTCTTT. Translated, it gives CASSMLRAARNTEAFF.

The J gene is TRBJ1-2, the V gene TRBV6-5, with no clear D. The V gene's germline CDR1 is MNHEY and CDR2 SVGAGI. The V and J ends lost 7 bases and 2 bases respectively, with 14 bases between them. CDR3 length: 14 residues. The CDR3 loop reads CASTRGKGNYGYTF. Here the CDR3 DNA reads TGTGCCAGCACTAGAGGAAAGGGCAACTATGGCTACACCTTC.

The chain is built from TRBV28 and TRBJ1-3; D call uncertain. The CDR3 contains 14 residues. The germline gives CDR1 MDHEN, CDR2 SYDVKM. The V and J ends lost 4 bases and 0 bases respectively, with 7 bases between them. The CDR3 protein is CASSSQFSGNTIYF. CDR3 DNA sequence: TGTGCCAGCAGTTCTCAATTCTCTGGAAACACCATATATTTT.

This chain connects TRBV15 to TRBJ2-2; D gene unclear. CDR1 is LNHNV and CDR2 is YYDKDF in the germline V gene (reference sequence). The CDR3 length is 13 residues. Trimming pared 1 base from V and 5 bases from J, leaving 5 bases between. The CDR3: CATSRGVTGELFF. For the CDR3, the DNA is TGTGCCACCAGCAGAGGGGTAACCGGGGAGCTGTTTTTT.

This clone was found a few times. The V call is TRBV6-8, the J call TRBJ2-7; 8 bases fit TRBD1. This CDR3 spans 15 amino acids. Trimming took 8 bases from V and 1 from J; bases not matched to a gene: 10. Germline CDR1 MNHGY, CDR2 SAAAGT. CDR3 region: CASGTPGGPSYEQYF. In DNA form, the CDR3 reads TGTGCCAGCGGCACACCAGGGGGCCCATCCTACGAGCAGTACTTC.

The rearrangement joins TRBV5-1 to TRBJ2-3; D ambiguous. CDR3 length equals 12 residues. Germline assignment: CDR1 SGHRS and CDR2 YFSETQ. The V gene lost 2 bases and the J gene lost 6 bases, with 7 bases spanning the gap. The CDR3 loop reads CASSFDSDTQYF. The CDR3 bases are TGCGCCAGCAGCTTTGATTCTGATACGCAGTATTTT.

This chain uses TRBV9 with TRBJ1-2; TRBD1 might be the D (5 bases). Trimming pared 0 bases from V and 3 bases from J, leaving 12 bases between. This CDR3 is built from 15 residues. Per germline, CDR1 SGDLS and CDR2 YYNGEE. Written as DNA, the CDR3 is TGTGCCAGCAGCGTAGCTTTTGGAGGGGACTATGGCTACACCTTC. Amino acid sequence: CASSVAFGGDYGYTF.

V and J are TRBV27 and TRBJ2-7, with D possibly being TRBD1 (5 bases). The V end lost 4 bases, the J end lost 1 base, and 8 bases lay between the germline ends. The CDR3 sequence is 13 residues long. Germline CDR1 MNHEY, CDR2 SMNVEV (reference sequence). CDR3 amino acids: CASSWGTSYEQYF. Written as DNA, the CDR3 is TGTGCCAGCAGTTGGGGCACGTCCTACGAGCAGTACTTC.

The V call is TRBV3-1 (or the pseudogene TRBV3-2), the J call TRBJ1-2, with 7 positions matching TRBD1. The junction had 7 bases not matched to a gene; V was cut back by 4 bases and J by 5 bases. CDR1 and CDR2 from the germline V gene are LGHDT and YNNKEL (reference sequence). The CDR3 has 14 residues. The CDR3: CASSLRDRLYGYTF. DNA for the CDR3: TGTGCCAGCAGCCTCCGGGACAGACTTTATGGCTACACCTTC.